This T cell receptor beta chain comes out of a study of blood T cell repertoires in COVID-19. Across the study: Donors in the United States, Italy and Spain gave samples during acute or convalescent COVID-19. The cDNA or gDNA used as material had been derived from T cells, B-cell-depleted T cells, or PBMCs.

This clone was picked up a small number of times. In the authors' workflow: Amplifying reference gene primers gave estimates of nucleated cell counts. The method was immunoSEQ multiplex PCR; TCRdb's version includes in-frame clones alone and lacks a portion of them. D and trimming come from the DNA, and the V and J calls and clone size come from that table. The table includes roughly 68,000 clones, approximately 79% detected once. The germline V gene has CDR1 SGHVS and CDR2 FQNEAQ. CDR3 size: 17 residues. Trimming stripped 1 base from V and 4 bases from J, with 17 bases between. This chain uses TRBV7-8 with TRBJ1-3; D not certain. The sequence was obtained from a woman in her 50s with acute or convalescent COVID-19. The source material was peripheral blood. This CDR3 is CASSLVIGGSGGNTIYF. Here the CDR3 DNA reads TGTGCCAGCAGCTTAGTTATTGGTGGTTCGGGAGGAAACACCATATATTTT. Full variable domain (missing parts from reference TRBV7-8 and TRBJ1-3): GAGVSQSPRYKVAKRGQDVALRCDPISGHVSLFWYQQALGQGPEFLTYFQNEAQLDKSGLPSDRFFAERPEGSVSTLKIQRTQQEDSAVYLCASSLVIGGSGGNTIYFGEGSWLTVV.